The clone carrying this TCR beta chain was seen only a few times. In TCRdb, the 5' RACE reads were re-called with MiXCR into one record per CDR3 protein. The repertoire includes tens of thousands of distinct CDR3 sequences, roughly 17% of them detected once, and 5% to 5.5% sits in the top ten. The sample belongs to a study of early T cells in non-severe SARS-CoV-2 infection. The V gene's germline CDR1 is MNHEY and CDR2 SVGAGI. The CDR3 spans 15 residues. Trimming left V 6 bases short and J 4 bases short, with 13 bases between. The genes are TRBV6-5 and TRBJ1-6, with D unresolved. Here the sequenced sample was whole blood, taken at baseline. This TCR derives from an adult who was a healthcare worker with PCR-confirmed SARS-CoV-2 infection or an uninfected control (not recorded which). DNA of the CDR3: TGTGCCAGCAGCCCGCGTGTTAGTTATAATTCACCCCTCCACTTT. Translated: CASSPRVSYNSPLHF.